This T cell receptor (beta chain) emerged from a study of T-cell reconstitution after alpha-beta-depleted transplantation in children. Regarding the study as a whole: One year after transplant, T-cell counts and diversity came mostly from newly produced T cells.

This clonotype was counted between two and nine times. No antigen is known for it. Trimming left V 1 base short and J 2 bases short, with 8 bases between. This CDR3 spans 14 amino acids. This sample's TCRbeta library carried unique molecular identifier barcodes. TCRdb called the PCR reads again in MiXCR, with one record for every CDR3 protein. The data contain some 80,000 distinct CDR3 sequences, over 15% of them singletons. This specimen was PBMCs, mostly from graft donor cells, taken 360 days after TCRalphabeta/CD19-depleted stem cell transplant. The V gene is TRBV12-3 or TRBV12-4, the J gene TRBJ1-1, with D maybe TRBD1 (5 bases). This receptor was identified in a male patient aged 2-15 years who had a stem cell transplant for acute lymphoblastic leukemia, so the T cells may come from the graft donor. As DNA, the CDR3 is TGTGCCAGCAGTTTAGGGGGGAGAAACACTGAAGCTTTCTTT. It codes for CASSLGGRNTEAFF.